A single sample gave rise to the 13 T cell receptor beta chains below, sequenced in a study of OX40 agonist ivuxolimab in advanced cancers. Profiled with immunoSEQ multiplex PCR; TCRdb holds only in-frame clones, not every one. Of tens of thousands of clones listed, about 85% are singletons. The sample consisted of CD4+ or CD8+ T cells sorted from blood, taken in a trial of the OX40 agonist ivuxolimab. Receptors originate from an adult with an advanced solid tumor such as melanoma, head and neck, liver or kidney cancer.

This rearrangement joins TRBV28 to TRBJ2-7; no firm D call. This CDR3 region has 13 residues. Germline CDR1 and CDR2: MDHEN and SYDVKM. V was pared by 3 bases and J by 7 bases, with 13 bases between. The CDR3: CASSFRRWLEQYF. CDR3 DNA: TGTGCCAGCAGTTTCCGGCGCTGGCTGGAGCAGTACTTC. The variable domain in full, with the rest retrieved from reference TRBV28 and TRBJ2-7, is DVKVTQSSRYLVKRTGEKVFLECVQDMDHENMFWYRQDPGLGLRLIYFSYDVKMKEKGDIPEGYSVSREKKERFSLILESASTNQTSMYLCASSFRRWLEQYFGPGTRLTVT.

This chain uses TRBV28 with TRBJ2-5; D possibly corresponds to TRBD2 (5 bases). Germline assignment: CDR1 MDHEN and CDR2 SYDVKM. Trimming shortened V by 6 bases and J by 13 bases, and 18 bases separated the two germline ends. This CDR3 is 12 amino acids long. CDR3 residues: CASSLRTGRGYF. Here the CDR3 DNA reads TGTGCCAGCAGCCTTCGGACGGGCCGGGGGTACTTC.

The chain employs TRBV2 and TRBJ2-2; 7 nucleotides match TRBD1. This CDR3 is 14 amino acids long. The V gene's germline CDR1 is SNHLY and CDR2 FYNNEI. The V gene end was trimmed by 6 bases and the J gene end by 0 bases; junction bases not matched to a gene: 1. The CDR3 coding sequence is TGTGCCAGCAGGGGGACAGCGAACACCGGGGAGCTGTTTTTT. Its translation is CASRGTANTGELFF.

The chain carries TRBV7-2 and TRBJ1-5; no clear D. V was clipped by 1 base and J by 3 bases, with 7 bases between them. This CDR3 contains 14 residues. The germline gives CDR1 SGHTA, CDR2 FQGNSA. This CDR3 reads CASSLDSHNQPQHF. DNA of the CDR3: TGTGCCAGCAGCTTAGATAGCCACAATCAGCCCCAGCATTTT.

The rearrangement links TRBV28 to TRBJ2-7; no definite D call. Trimming took off 4 bases at V and 6 bases at J, with 7 bases between the two ends. The CDR3 has 11 amino acids. The germline V gene encodes CDR1 MDHEN and CDR2 SYDVKM. The CDR3 DNA reads as TGTGCCAGCAGTTACAGTGTCGAGCAGTACTTC. Amino acids: CASSYSVEQYF.

This clone was observed a few times. The rearrangement uses TRBV4-1 and TRBJ1-4, with TRBD1 matching 7 bases. The V and J ends lost 4 bases and 4 bases, in that order; junction bases with no gene match: 6. CDR3 length equals 15 residues. Germline V gene data show CDR1 as MGHRA and CDR2 as YSYEKL. The DNA for the CDR3 is TGCGCCAGCAGCCCCTTACAGGGGATTAATGAAAAACTGTTTTTT. Its translation: CASSPLQGINEKLFF.

The CDR3 sequence is CASSLGLIQNEQFF. Written as DNA, the CDR3 is TGTGCCAGCAGCTTAGGACTAATTCAAAATGAGCAGTTCTTC. The chain links TRBV7-9 to TRBJ2-1; weak D call: TRBD2 (5 bases). The CDR3 is 14 residues long. Germline CDR1 reads SEHNR; CDR2 reads FQNEAQ (reference sequence). V lost 1 base to trimming and J lost 7 bases, with 11 bases between them.

J is TRBJ2-2 and V is TRBV27; 13 positions agree with TRBD2. CDR3 length equals 17 residues. CDR1 and CDR2 (germline): MNHEY, SMNVEV (reference sequence). V trimming: 5 bases; J trimming: 0 bases; junction bases outside the gene matches: 3. The CDR3 spells CASSLLAGGTNTGELFF. In nucleotides, the CDR3 is TGTGCCAGCAGTCTACTAGCGGGAGGGACGAACACCGGGGAGCTGTTTTTT.

The gene calls are TRBV6-1 and TRBJ2-5, with 10 bases that match TRBD2. This CDR3 region has 13 residues. Per germline, CDR1 MNHNS and CDR2 SASEGT. V lost 8 bases to trimming and J lost 2 bases; unmatched junction nucleotides: 2. CDR3 region: CASRTSGQETQYF. CDR3 bases: TGTGCCAGCCGGACTAGCGGTCAAGAGACCCAGTACTTC.

This chain uses TRBV19 with TRBJ2-1; no clear D. This CDR3 comprises 13 residues. Trimming cost V 1 base and J 4 bases, with 5 bases left between them. Germline values: CDR1 LNHDA, CDR2 SQIVND (reference sequence). The CDR3 region is CASSIGSYNEQFF. In DNA form, the CDR3 reads TGTGCCAGTAGTATAGGGAGTTACAATGAGCAGTTCTTC.

CDR3 region: CASSSGQGRGETQYF. CDR3 in DNA: TGTGCCAGCAGCTCCGGACAGGGGCGAGGGGAGACCCAGTACTTC. V usage is TRBV7-8 and J usage is TRBJ2-5; 9 bases are a match to TRBD1. V shed 4 bases, J shed 5 bases, and the junction held 8 bases outside the gene matches. Germline CDR1 is SGHVS and CDR2 is FQNEAQ. The CDR3 has 15 amino acids.

The gene calls are TRBV15 and TRBJ2-7; TRBD2 agrees at 11 bases. Germline V gene lookup returns CDR1 LNHNV and CDR2 YYDKDF (reference sequence). With V trimmed by 1 base and J by 5 bases, 13 bases remained unmatched. CDR3 length equals 18 residues. The CDR3 is CATSRGLAGSWGLHEQYF. CDR3 sequence (DNA): TGTGCCACCAGCAGAGGACTAGCGGGATCCTGGGGTCTCCACGAGCAGTACTTC.

This chain joins TRBV11-3 and TRBJ2-7; TRBD1 matches at 7 bases. Germline V gene lookup returns CDR1 SGHNT and CDR2 YENEEA. V lost 2 bases, J lost 4 bases, and 5 bases stayed unmatched. The CDR3 has 14 amino acids. CDR3 bases: TGTGCCAGCAGCTTAAAAGGGGGCGAGTACGAGCAGTACTTC. This encodes CASSLKGGEYEQYF.